Detailed here is one T cell receptor beta chain. The entry originates in a study of brain T cells in children with intractable seizures. Some clones are missing from TCRdb's copy, which holds only in-frame ones; the method was immunoSEQ multiplex PCR. The data contain around 340,000 clones, about 93% of them singletons. The CDR3 covers 12 residues. Germline trimming cut 3 bases from V and 10 bases from J; bases unmatched to any gene: 5. Per germline, CDR1 LNHNV and CDR2 YYDKDF (reference sequence). Time point in this sample: blood from clinic visit 5 months post-surgery; TSC patient then seizure free.

Sequenced material: peripheral blood, taken around 5 months after surgery. The TCR comes from a boy under three years old with tuberous sclerosis and intractable seizures. The chain is built from TRBV15 and TRBJ1-2, with TRBD1 identical over 7 bases. The CDR3 nucleotides are TGTGCCACCAGCAGGACAGGGCTGGACTACACCTTC. It codes for CATSRTGLDYTF.